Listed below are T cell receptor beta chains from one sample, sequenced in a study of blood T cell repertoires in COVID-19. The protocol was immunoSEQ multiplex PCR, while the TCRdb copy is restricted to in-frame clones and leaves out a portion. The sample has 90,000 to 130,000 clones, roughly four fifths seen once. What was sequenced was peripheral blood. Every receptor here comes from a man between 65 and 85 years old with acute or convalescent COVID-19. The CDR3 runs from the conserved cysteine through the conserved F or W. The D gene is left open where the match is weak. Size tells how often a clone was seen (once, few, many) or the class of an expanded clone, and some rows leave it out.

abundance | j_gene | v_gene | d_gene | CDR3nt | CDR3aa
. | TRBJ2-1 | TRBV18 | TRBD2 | TGTGCCAGCTCCCTCACGGACGTTTATAGCGGGGGGTTCTACAATGAGCAGTTCTTC | CASSLTDVYSGGFYNEQFF
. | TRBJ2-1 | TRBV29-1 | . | TGCAGCATAGACCGGGGTTTGCAGTTCTTC | CSIDRGLQFF
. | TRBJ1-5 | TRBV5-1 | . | TGCGCCAGCAGCTTGGGGTCGGTCCAGGGAGGAAGTCAGCCCCAGCATTTT | CASSLGSVQGGSQPQHF
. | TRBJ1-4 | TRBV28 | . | TGTGCCAGCAGTTCTAGACAGTTAGGGGATGAAAAACTGTTTTTT | CASSSRQLGDEKLFF
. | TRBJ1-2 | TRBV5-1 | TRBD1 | TGCGCCAGCAGCGACGGACAGGGGATCCAGGGCTACACCTTC | CASSDGQGIQGYTF
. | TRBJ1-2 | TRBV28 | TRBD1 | TGTGCCAGCACGGACAGGGTAGGCGGCTACACCTTC | CASTDRVGGYTF
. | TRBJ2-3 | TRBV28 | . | TGTGCCAGCACCTCAATGGGGCCAAGCCCGTATTTT | CASTSMGPSPYF
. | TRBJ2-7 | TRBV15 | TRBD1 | TGTGCCACCAGTCGACAGGGGTCGGAAGAGCAGTACTTC | CATSRQGSEEQYF
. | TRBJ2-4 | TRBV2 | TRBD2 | TGTGCCAGCAGTGAGGAGTATCGGGGGGTAGCCAAAAACATTCAGTACTTC | CASSEEYRGVAKNIQYF
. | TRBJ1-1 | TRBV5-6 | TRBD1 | TGTGCCAGCAGCTTCCGGGACAGGGGAATCAACACTGAAGCTTTCTTT | CASSFRDRGINTEAFF
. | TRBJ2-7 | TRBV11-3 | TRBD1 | TGTGCCAGCAGCTTAGGAGGGACAGGGGGCTACGAGCAGTACTTC | CASSLGGTGGYEQYF
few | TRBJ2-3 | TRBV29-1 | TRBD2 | TGCAGCGTAGGGACTAGCGGGGGGGCCGGAGGGAAGAATACGCAGTATTTT | CSVGTSGGAGGKNTQYF
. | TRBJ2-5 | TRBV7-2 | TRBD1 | TGTGCCAGCAGGGGATTGGGGGACAGGGCTGTTGGGACCCAGTACTTC | CASRGLGDRAVGTQYF
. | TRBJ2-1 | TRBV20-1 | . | TGCAGTGCTAGTGGGATCGGGGAGCAGTTCTTC | CSASGIGEQFF
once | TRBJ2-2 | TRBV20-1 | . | TGCAGTGCTAGTTTGGGTCAGGGGTTGGGCGGGGAGCTGTTTTTT | CSASLGQGLGGELFF
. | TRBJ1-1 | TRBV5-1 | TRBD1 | TGCGCCAGCGGCCCGGACAGGGGAGCTTTCTTT | CASGPDRGAFF
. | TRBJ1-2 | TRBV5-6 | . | TGTGCCAGCAGCTTGGCCTTAGTATCAGGGGCAATGAGAGGCTACACCTTC | CASSLALVSGAMRGYTF
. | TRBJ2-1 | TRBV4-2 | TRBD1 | TGTGCCAGCAGCCAACCGGGACAGTTGTCCTACAATGAGCAGTTCTTC | CASSQPGQLSYNEQFF
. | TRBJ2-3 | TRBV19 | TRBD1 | TGTGCCAGTAGTAGACAGGGGGCCTATTCTAGCACAGATACGCAGTATTTT | CASSRQGAYSSTDTQYF
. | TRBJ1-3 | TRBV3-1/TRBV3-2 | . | TGTGCCAGCAGCCAACTAAATACTGGAAACACCATATATTTT | CASSQLNTGNTIYF